This TCR beta chain was obtained from a study of cytomegalovirus exposure and HLA in healthy donors. The germline CDR1 and CDR2 sequences are SGHRS and YFSETQ. The CDR3 consists of 12 residues. V lost 0 bases and J lost 3, with 2 bases in between. As concerns this clone: Its antigen remains unidentified.

Study outcomes and limitations: In the 95 to 150 validation repertoires, roughly 94% of cluster scores exceeded 0, per a later analysis. Researchers counted roughly 160 TCR beta chains as cytomegalovirus-associated.

Sequencing was performed with immunoSEQ multiplex PCR; in TCRdb, only in-frame clones are kept and a portion is missing. The sample yields around 250,000 clones, less than 95% seen once. V usage is TRBV5-1 and J usage is TRBJ2-3; no firm D call. Sequenced: PBMCs. The clonotype originates from a woman aged 30 to 39 in good health and CMV-seronegative. CDR3 amino acids: CASSLATDTQYF. The DNA for the CDR3 is TGCGCCAGCAGCTTGGCAACAGATACGCAGTATTTT.